This T cell receptor (beta chain) was captured by sequencing in a study of blood T cell repertoires in COVID-19. In the study overall: The United States, Italy and Spain provided the acute and convalescent COVID-19 samples. T cells, B-cell-depleted T cells, or PBMCs supplied cDNA or gDNA.

The authors' processing: From reference gene primer amplification, estimates of nucleated cell counts were derived. Measured with immunoSEQ multiplex PCR; TCRdb has only the in-frame clones, and not every one. Clone size and V and J calls were adopted from that table, with D and trimming inferred from the DNA. The sample has some 200,000 clones, more than 70% seen once. V was shortened by 5 bases and J by 0 bases, with 13 bases between the two germline ends. The germline gives CDR1 SGHVS, CDR2 FQNEAQ. The CDR3 sequence is 16 residues long. The count of this clone is one. Sequencing was done on a sample of peripheral blood. J is TRBJ2-2 and V is TRBV7-8; weak D call: TRBD2 (6 bases). The receptor was derived from a woman in her sixties or seventies with acute or convalescent COVID-19. This chain's CDR3 is CASSPTRKPNTGELFF. The CDR3 coding sequence is TGTGCCAGCAGCCCGACTAGAAAGCCGAACACCGGGGAGCTGTTTTTT.